This TCR beta chain was profiled in a study of cytotoxic CD8 clonotypes in ibrutinib-treated CLL. Study outcomes and limitations: Clonality at baseline surpassed age-matched healthy donors and tracked circulating CD8+ T-cell counts. Sustained-remission and progressing patients had different sampling times.

Deep sequencing aimed at 1 in 200,000 to 1 in 1 million T cells' resolution. Only in-frame clones appear in the TCRdb table, and some are missing; sequencing was by immunoSEQ multiplex PCR. The sample yields roughly 38,000 clones, approximately 48% seen once. This clone was counted at least ten times. What it binds is not known. Germline V CDR1 and CDR2: KGHSH, LQKENI. V dropped 3 bases and J dropped 2 bases, with 10 bases sitting between them. This CDR3 spans 14 amino acids. The rearrangement uses TRBV18 and TRBJ2-5; D gene ambiguous. Sequenced here: PBMCs, sampled before ibrutinib treatment. The clonotype comes from a human donor with chronic lymphocytic leukemia. The CDR3 DNA sequence: TGTGCCAGCTCACCTCCCGCCACACAAGAGACCCAGTACTTC. Protein: CASSPPATQETQYF. Variable domain in full (rest from reference TRBV18 and TRBJ2-5): NAGVMQNPRHLVRRRGQEARLRCSPMKGHSHVYWYRQLPEEGLKFMVYLQKENIIDESGMPKERFSAEFPKEGPSILRIQQVVRGDSAAYFCASSPPATQETQYFGPGTRLLVL.